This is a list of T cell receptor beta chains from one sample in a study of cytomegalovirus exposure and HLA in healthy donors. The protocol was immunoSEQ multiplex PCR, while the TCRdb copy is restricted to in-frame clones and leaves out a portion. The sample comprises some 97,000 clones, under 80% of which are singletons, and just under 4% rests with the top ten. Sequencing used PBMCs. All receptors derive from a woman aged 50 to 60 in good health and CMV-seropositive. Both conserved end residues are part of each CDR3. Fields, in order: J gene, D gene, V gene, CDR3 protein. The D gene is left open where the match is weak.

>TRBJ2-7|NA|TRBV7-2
CASSLVGGSYEQYF
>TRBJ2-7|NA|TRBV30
CAWKSGFPPYEQYF
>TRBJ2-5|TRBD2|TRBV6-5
CASSPTSVETQYF
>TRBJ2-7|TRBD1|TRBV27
CASSLTWDRVAYEQYF
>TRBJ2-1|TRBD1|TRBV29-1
CSVSDRASYNEQFF
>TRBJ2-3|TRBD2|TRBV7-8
CASSSTRLAGDTDTQYF
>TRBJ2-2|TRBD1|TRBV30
CAWRQGASTGELFF
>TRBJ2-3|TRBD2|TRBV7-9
CSSSLAGGTQYF
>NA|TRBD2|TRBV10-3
CATISGRGYEQYF
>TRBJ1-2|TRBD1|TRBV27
CASSLQSRTGINGYTF
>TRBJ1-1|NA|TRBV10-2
CASGPNTEAFF
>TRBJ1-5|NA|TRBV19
CASSNGGGNQPQHF
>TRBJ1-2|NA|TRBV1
CTLVGGYTF
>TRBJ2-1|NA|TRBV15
CATSRNFALVGEQFF
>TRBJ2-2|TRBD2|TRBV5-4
CASSPPSGRTGELFF
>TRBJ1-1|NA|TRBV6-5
CASSDEGSGTEAFF
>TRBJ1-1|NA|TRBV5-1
CASSLVGRRPNTEAFF
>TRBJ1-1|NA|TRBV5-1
CASSLKTGQSNTEAFF
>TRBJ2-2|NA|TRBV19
CASSPPANTGELFF
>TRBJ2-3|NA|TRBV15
CATSREAGRGTQYF
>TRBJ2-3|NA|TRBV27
CASSELPTDTQYF
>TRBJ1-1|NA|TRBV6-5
CASRVAENTEAFF
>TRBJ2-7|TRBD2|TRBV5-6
CASSLVASGAYEQYF
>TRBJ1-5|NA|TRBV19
CASSAFLGQSDQPQHF
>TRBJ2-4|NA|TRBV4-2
CASSQEGGAKNIQYF
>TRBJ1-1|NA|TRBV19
CACNDPRIQGTEAFF
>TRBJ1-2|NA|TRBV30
CAWSHALGSGITKGAYGYTF
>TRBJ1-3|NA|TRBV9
CASSVGPGFSGNTIYF
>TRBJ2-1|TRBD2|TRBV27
CASYRLAGGIEQFF
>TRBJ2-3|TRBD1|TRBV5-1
CASSPYRDRVTDTQYF
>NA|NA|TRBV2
CATYEVYEQYF
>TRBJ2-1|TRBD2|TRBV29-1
CSASRGLAGSKTPQDNEQFF
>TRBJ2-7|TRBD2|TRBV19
CASSIQGTSGGYEQYF
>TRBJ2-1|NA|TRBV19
CASSFLMYNEQFF
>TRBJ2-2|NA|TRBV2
CASSLLRRDGELFF
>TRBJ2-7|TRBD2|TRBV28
CASALTGTRGEQYF
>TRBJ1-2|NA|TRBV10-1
CASSGGGFENPVDYGYTF
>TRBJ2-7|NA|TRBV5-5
CASSLEHLYEQYF